These 5 T cell receptor beta chains share one sample of origin, sequenced in a study of cytomegalovirus exposure and HLA in healthy donors. With 60 Vbeta and 13 Jbeta primers, the PCR was carried out. Method: immunoSEQ multiplex PCR; TCRdb's copy keeps in-frame clones and lacks some. The sample lists around 99,000 clones; 82% were seen once. Material: PBMCs. The receptor set was obtained from a man aged 30 to 45 in good health and CMV-seropositive.

This chain uses TRBV28 with TRBJ1-5; 7 bases line up with TRBD1. Per the germline V gene, CDR1 is MDHEN and CDR2 is SYDVKM. This CDR3 has 15 residues. V shed 6 bases and J 7 bases; nucleotides not matched to a gene: 12. The CDR3 DNA is TGTGCCAGCAGCCTTGGACAGGCCATCTCCCAGCCCCAGCATTTT. Translation gives CASSLGQAISQPQHF.

This chain connects TRBV7-4 to TRBJ1-5; 10 bases fit TRBD1. V lost 5 bases and J lost 1; bases outside the gene matches: 8. CDR3 size: 17 residues. Germline CDR1 is SGHVT and CDR2 is SQSDAQ. The CDR3 here is CASSPRDRGGSNQPQHF. The CDR3 DNA reads TGTGCCAGCAGCCCCCGGGACAGGGGAGGAAGCAATCAGCCCCAGCATTTT.

The V gene is TRBV6-6, the J gene TRBJ2-7; D not certain. The CDR3 contains 10 residues. The germline V and J ends were trimmed by 6 bases and 7 bases, with 7 bases remaining between them. The germline gives CDR1 MNHNY, CDR2 SVGAGI (reference sequence). The CDR3 DNA sequence: TGTGCCAGCAGGGGCAGGGAGCAGTACTTC. Amino acids: CASRGREQYF.

In this sample, this clone turned up once. In DNA form, the CDR3 reads TGTGCCAGCAGCTGGGACAGGCCGGCCTACGAGCAGTACTTC. Translation gives CASSWDRPAYEQYF. The chain carries TRBV2 and TRBJ2-7, with TRBD1 matching over 8 bases. The CDR3 runs to 14 residues. V trimming: 6 bases; J trimming: 2 bases; junction bases outside the gene matches: 6. The germline gives CDR1 SNHLY, CDR2 FYNNEI.

V usage is TRBV21-1 and J usage is TRBJ1-2; the DNA was not compared with TRBD1, the D call given in the table. TRBV21-1 is flagged as a pseudogene. There are 15 residues in the CDR3. CDR3 loop: CASSKGGGRVCGYTF. The CDR3 DNA follows: TGTGCCAGCAGCAAAGGGGGCGGCAGGGTCTGTGGCTACACCTTC.